This passage covers 17 T cell receptor beta chains from one sample sequenced in a study of regulatory T cells in long-lasting Graves disease (dated by TCRdb to the early 2020s). Libraries were constructed by multiplex PCR. The instrument given in TCRdb is Illumina HiSeq 4000. iRepertoire HTBI primers and Arm-PCR amplification of CDR3 regions were used to construct TCR beta libraries. TCRdb passed the public sequencing reads through fastp at Q25 and MiXCR, retaining productive beta sequences. Every CDR3 protein is listed once, alongside the most common genes and DNA of its rows. The sample records about half a million distinct CDR3 sequences, about 22% of which are singletons. Clones ranked in the top ten supply about 12% of the sample. This specimen's time point label, per the study, means: persistent/refractory GD, antithyroid drugs over 5 years with positive TRAb. For both TCR sequencing and RNA sequencing, RNA was extracted from PBMCs in TRIzol.

Here the sequenced sample was peripheral blood mononuclear cells (PBMCs), taken when the disease was refractory, from a patient treated with antithyroid drugs. The receptors shown here come from a female donor with Graves disease.

This clonotype has a single count. A read error is likely, as this CDR3 ends without the conserved phenylalanine or tryptophan. The V and J genes are TRBV20-1 and TRBJ2-7; D is uncertain. With 1 base removed from V and 2 bases from J, the gap between germline ends came to 9 bases. Germline loops: CDR1 DFQATT, CDR2 SNEGSKA (reference sequence). The CDR3 is made up of 13 amino acids. CDR3 in amino acids: CSARAVAAYEQYL. The CDR3 nucleotides read TGCAGTGCTAGAGCGGTTGCGGCCTACGAGCAGTACCTC.

This chain connects TRBV7-9 to TRBJ1-3, with D possibly TRBD1 on 6 matching bases. V was shortened by 4 bases and J by 2 bases, with 21 bases between the two germline ends. The CDR3 has 18 residues. Germline V lookup: CDR1 SEHNR, CDR2 FQNEAQ (reference sequence). CDR3 nucleotides: TGTGCCAGCAGCTCCCTAACAGACAGGCGAGGTACTGGAAACACCATATATTTT. This encodes CASSSLTDRRGTGNTIYF.

This clonotype has a count of ten or more. This chain connects TRBV20-1 to TRBJ2-2; the D call may be TRBD1 or TRBD2 (5 bases each). CDR1 and CDR2 from the germline V gene are DFQATT and SNEGSKA (reference sequence). This CDR3 has 14 amino acids. V lost 5 bases to trimming and J lost 1 base, with 11 bases between them. CDR3 sequence: CSAGRDLNTGELFF. In DNA, the CDR3 is TGCAGTGCTGGTCGGGACCTGAACACCGGGGAGCTGTTTTTT.

In its sample, this clonotype was seen many times. The V gene is TRBV11-3, the J gene TRBJ2-5; D not resolved. The CDR3 totals 13 residues. The germline CDR1 and CDR2 sequences are SGHNT and YENEEA. Trimming removed 6 bases from V and 5 bases from J, with 13 bases in between. The CDR3 loop reads CASRTGSRETQYF. The CDR3 coding sequence is TGTGCCAGCAGGACGGGCTCGCGGGAGACCCAGTACTTC.

V and J are TRBV9 and TRBJ1-3; D not resolved. V gave up 0 bases and J gave up 4 bases, with 17 bases separating them. The germline V gene has CDR1 SGDLS and CDR2 YYNGEE. The CDR3 extends over 17 amino acids. Here the CDR3 reads CASSVAAGSHSGNTIYF. In nucleotides, the CDR3 is TGTGCCAGCAGCGTAGCGGCCGGGTCCCACTCAGGAAACACCATATATTTT.

In its sample, this clonotype was seen a few times. The chain uses TRBV6-2 or TRBV6-3 and TRBJ1-3; possibly TRBD1 for D (5 bases). Trimming took 6 bases from V and 3 from J, leaving 18 bases between them. The germline V gene encodes CDR1 MNHEY and CDR2 SVGEGT. This CDR3 region has 16 residues. The CDR3 DNA reads as TGTGCCAGCAGGGTTACTCAGTCAGGGCTTGGAAACACCATATATTTT. It codes for CASRVTQSGLGNTIYF.

This clonotype occurred a few times. The chain couples TRBV11-2 to TRBJ1-1; tentatively, D is TRBD1 (5 bases). Germline V CDR1 and CDR2: SGHAT, FQNNGV. The CDR3 spans 16 residues. The V and J ends lost 3 bases and 0 bases respectively, with 14 bases between them. The CDR3 protein is CASSFIGTGMNTEAFF. The CDR3 DNA is TGTGCCAGCAGCTTTATTGGGACGGGCATGAACACTGAAGCTTTCTTT.

The chain links TRBV29-1 to TRBJ1-2, with D possibly matching TRBD1 (6 bases). The CDR3 is made up of 16 amino acids. CDR1 and CDR2 (germline): SQVTM, ANQGSEA. Trimming took 6 bases from V and 3 from J, leaving 23 bases between them. The CDR3 region has the DNA TGCAGCGTGTTTGGGGACACCACCGACATTTACTATGGCTACACCTTC. Its translation is CSVFGDTTDIYYGYTF.

Remarks on this clonotype: Possible read error: a much larger clone is one base away. The chain recombines TRBV11-2 with TRBJ1-1; D perhaps matches TRBD1 (6 bases). Germline V gene sequence: CDR1 SGHAT, CDR2 FQNNGV. This CDR3 has 14 residues. The CDR3 sequence: CASSLGQEDTEALF. The DNA of the CDR3 is TGTGCCAGCAGCTTAGGACAGGAGGACACTGAAGCTCTCTTT.

J is TRBJ2-4 and V is TRBV11-2, with 9 bases matching TRBD2. V lost 6 bases and J lost 4; bases outside the gene matches: 13. Germline V gene sequence: CDR1 SGHAT, CDR2 FQNNGV. The CDR3 loop spans 17 amino acids. The CDR3 bases are TGTGCCAGCAGTCTAGGGGGGCTAGCGGGGCAAAAAAACATTCAGTACTTC. Its translation is CASSLGGLAGQKNIQYF. Full variable domain (missing parts from reference TRBV11-2 and TRBJ2-4): EAGVAQSPRYKIIEKRQSVAFWCNPISGHATLYWYQQILGQGPKLLIQFQNNGVVDDSQLPKDRFSAERLKGVDSTLKIQPAKLEDSAVYLCASSLGGLAGQKNIQYFGAGTRLSVL.

This clonotype has ten or more counts. The chain has TRBV6-2 or TRBV6-3 and TRBJ1-2; D is unclear. The germline CDR1 and CDR2 sequences are MNHEY and SVGEGT. The CDR3 consists of 15 residues. Trimming shortened V by 4 bases and J by 2 bases, and 14 bases separated the two germline ends. The CDR3, as DNA: TGTGCCAGCAGTTTTGGAAGTATCGTCAACTATGGCTACACCTTC. Protein product: CASSFGSIVNYGYTF.

To note about this clonotype: This may be a read error, as it is one base from a much larger clone. The J gene is TRBJ2-7, the V gene TRBV6-4, with D hard to call. The V gene lost 4 bases and the J gene lost 2 bases, with 12 bases spanning the gap. The CDR3 covers 14 residues. Germline CDR1 reads MRHNA; CDR2 reads SNTAGT. CDR3: CASSGRLPAYEQYF. The CDR3 nucleotides are TGTGCCAGCAGTGGACGTTTGCCAGCCTACGAGCAGTACTTC.

This clonotype was seen many times. The genes are TRBV30 and TRBJ1-4; D remains unclear. This CDR3 is built from 14 residues. Trimming took off 4 bases at V and 0 bases at J, with 9 bases between the two ends. Germline V CDR1 and CDR2: GTSNPN, SVGIG (reference sequence). CDR3: CAWMSHTTNEKLFF. For the CDR3, the DNA is TGTGCCTGGATGTCCCACACAACTAATGAAAAACTGTTTTTT.

This clonotype was counted ten times or more. This chain uses TRBV19 with TRBJ1-5, with D uncertain. CDR1 and CDR2 from the germline V gene are LNHDA and SQIVND (reference sequence). V lost 7 bases, J lost 0 bases, and 10 bases lay in between. The CDR3 has 14 residues. The CDR3 spells CASMHDYSNQPQHF. CDR3 nucleotide sequence: TGTGCCAGTATGCATGATTATAGCAATCAGCCCCAGCATTTT.

This clonotype was detected a few times. The chain joins TRBV6-9 to TRBJ1-5; tentatively, D is TRBD1 (5 bases). This CDR3 region has 15 residues. Trimming pared 3 bases from V and 2 bases from J, leaving 11 bases between. Germline loops: CDR1 MNHGY, CDR2 SVAAGI. Here the CDR3 DNA reads TGTGCCAGCAGTTACCCCCCGGGGGGCAATCAGCCCCAGCATTTT. The encoded protein is CASSYPPGGNQPQHF.

Many counts were recorded for this clonotype. CDR3 protein: CASTTGAGTEAFF. As DNA, the CDR3 is TGTGCCAGCACTACGGGCGCGGGGACTGAAGCTTTCTTT. This chain uses TRBV2 with TRBJ1-1, with D uncertain. V was shortened by 7 bases and J by 5 bases, with 14 bases between the two germline ends. The CDR3 length is 13 residues. Germline loops: CDR1 SNHLY, CDR2 FYNNEI.

This clonotype was recorded at least ten times. This chain joins TRBV12-3 or TRBV12-4 and TRBJ1-1; D might be TRBD1 (6 bases). CDR3 size: 14 residues. V lost 6 bases and J lost 3, with 14 bases in between. The CDR3 DNA is TGTGCCAGCAGCCCCACAGGGACGGACACTGAAGCTTTCTTT. This encodes CASSPTGTDTEAFF.